The 2 T cell receptor beta chains below come from one sample, sequenced in a study of blood T cell repertoires in COVID-19. Here immunoSEQ multiplex PCR was the method, and the copy in TCRdb shows in-frame clones only, minus some. The sample yields approximately 400,000 clones, 90% to 95% seen once. The material sequenced was PBMCs or T cells enriched from blood (not recorded which). These receptor sequences come from a woman aged 35 to 49 who had been exposed to COVID-19.

The CDR3 region is CAWETGTEAFF. Written as DNA, the CDR3 is TGTGCCTGGGAGACAGGCACTGAAGCTTTCTTT. The gene calls are TRBV30 and TRBJ1-1, with a tentative D call TRBD1 (6 bases). The V and J ends lost 5 bases and 4 bases respectively, with 8 bases between them. Germline CDR1 reads GTSNPN; CDR2 reads SVGIG (reference sequence). This CDR3 contains 11 residues.

The chain carries TRBV11-2 and TRBJ1-1, with 11 bases matching TRBD1. After removal of 4 bases from V and 5 bases from J, the junction contained 6 bases not matched to a gene. Per the germline V gene, CDR1 is SGHAT and CDR2 is FQNNGV. The CDR3 is 15 amino acids. The chain's CDR3 is CASSSTGTGGTEAFF. CDR3 nucleotide sequence: TGTGCCAGCAGCTCAACCGGGACAGGGGGAACTGAAGCTTTCTTT.